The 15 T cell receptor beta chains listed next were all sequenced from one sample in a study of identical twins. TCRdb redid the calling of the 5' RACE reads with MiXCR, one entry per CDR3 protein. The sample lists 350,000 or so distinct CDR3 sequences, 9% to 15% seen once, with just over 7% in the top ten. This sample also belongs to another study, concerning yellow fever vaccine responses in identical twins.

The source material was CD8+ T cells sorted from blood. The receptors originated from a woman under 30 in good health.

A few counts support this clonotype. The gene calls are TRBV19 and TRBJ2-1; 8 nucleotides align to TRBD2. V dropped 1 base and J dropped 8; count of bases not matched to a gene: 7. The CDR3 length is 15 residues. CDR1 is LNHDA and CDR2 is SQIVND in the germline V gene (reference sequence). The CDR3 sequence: CASSIGLAQWDEQFF. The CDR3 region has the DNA TGTGCCAGTAGTATAGGACTAGCGCAATGGGATGAGCAGTTCTTC.

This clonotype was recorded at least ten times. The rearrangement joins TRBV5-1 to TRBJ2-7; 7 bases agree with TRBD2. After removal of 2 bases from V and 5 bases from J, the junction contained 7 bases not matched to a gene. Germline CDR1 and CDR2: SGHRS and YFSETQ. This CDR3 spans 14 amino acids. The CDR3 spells CASSLKAGWDEQYF. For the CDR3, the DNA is TGCGCCAGCAGCTTAAAAGCGGGATGGGACGAGCAGTACTTC.

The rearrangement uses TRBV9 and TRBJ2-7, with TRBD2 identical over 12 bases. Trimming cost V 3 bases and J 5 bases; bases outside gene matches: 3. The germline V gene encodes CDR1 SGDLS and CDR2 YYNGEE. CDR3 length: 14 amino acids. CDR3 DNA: TGTGCCAGCAGCGGGACTAGCGGGAACCACGAGCAGTACTTC. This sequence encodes CASSGTSGNHEQYF.

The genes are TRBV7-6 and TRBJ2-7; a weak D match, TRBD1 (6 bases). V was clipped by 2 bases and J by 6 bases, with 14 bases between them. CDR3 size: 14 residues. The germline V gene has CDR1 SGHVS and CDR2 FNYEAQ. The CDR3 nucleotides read TGTGCCAGCAGCTTATGGGCAGGGGCGGTCGAGCAGTACTTC. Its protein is CASSLWAGAVEQYF.

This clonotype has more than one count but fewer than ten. The CDR3 is CASSLQGGLYTEAFF. The CDR3 coding sequence is TGCGCCAGCAGCTTACAGGGGGGTTTATACACTGAAGCTTTCTTT. V and J are TRBV5-1 and TRBJ1-1; 8 nucleotides agree with TRBD1. The V and J ends lost 2 bases and 3 bases, in that order; junction bases with no gene match: 6. The V gene's germline CDR1 is SGHRS and CDR2 YFSETQ. The length of the CDR3 is 15 residues.

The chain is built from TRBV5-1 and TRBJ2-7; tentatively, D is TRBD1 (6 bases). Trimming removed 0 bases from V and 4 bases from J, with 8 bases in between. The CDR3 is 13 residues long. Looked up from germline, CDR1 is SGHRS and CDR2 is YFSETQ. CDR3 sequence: CASSLADRYEQYF. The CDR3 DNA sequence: TGCGCCAGCAGCTTGGCTGACAGGTACGAGCAGTACTTC.

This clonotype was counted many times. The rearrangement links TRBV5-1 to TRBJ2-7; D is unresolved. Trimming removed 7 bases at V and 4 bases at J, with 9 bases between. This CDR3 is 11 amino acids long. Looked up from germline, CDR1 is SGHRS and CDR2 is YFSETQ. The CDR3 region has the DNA TGCGCCAGCCTACTGGTTTACGAGCAGTACTTC. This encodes CASLLVYEQYF. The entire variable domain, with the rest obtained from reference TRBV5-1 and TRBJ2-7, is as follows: KAGVTQTPRYLIKTRGQQVTLSCSPISGHRSVSWYQQTPGQGLQFLFEYFSETQRNKGNFPGRFSGRQFSNSRSEMNVSTLELGDSALYLCASLLVYEQYFGPGTRLTVT.

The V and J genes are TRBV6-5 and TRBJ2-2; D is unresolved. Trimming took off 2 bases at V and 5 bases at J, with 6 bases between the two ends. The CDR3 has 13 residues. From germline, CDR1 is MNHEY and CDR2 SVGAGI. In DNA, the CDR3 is TGTGCCAGCAGTTACGGTCCTACCGGGGAGCTGTTTTTT. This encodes CASSYGPTGELFF.

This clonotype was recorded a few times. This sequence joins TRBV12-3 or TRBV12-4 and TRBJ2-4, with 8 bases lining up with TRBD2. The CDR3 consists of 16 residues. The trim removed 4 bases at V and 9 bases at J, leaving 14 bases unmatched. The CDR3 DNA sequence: TGTGCCAGCAGTTCACCGGGACTAGATCCCCGGGGCATTCAGTACTTC. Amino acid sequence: CASSSPGLDPRGIQYF.

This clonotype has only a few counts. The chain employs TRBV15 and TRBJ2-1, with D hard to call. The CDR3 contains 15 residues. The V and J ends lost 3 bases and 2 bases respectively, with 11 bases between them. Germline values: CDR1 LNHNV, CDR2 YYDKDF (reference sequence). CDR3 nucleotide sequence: TGTGCCACCAGCAGCGTCCGGGCAGCCTACAATGAGCAGTTCTTC. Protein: CATSSVRAAYNEQFF.

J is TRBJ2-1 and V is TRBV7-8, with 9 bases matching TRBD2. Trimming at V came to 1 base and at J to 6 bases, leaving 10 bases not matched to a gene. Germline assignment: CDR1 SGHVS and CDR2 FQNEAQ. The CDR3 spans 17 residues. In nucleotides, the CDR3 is TGTGCCAGCAGCTTAGACCCAATGGGCGGGAGGGCCAATGAGCAGTTCTTC. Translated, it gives CASSLDPMGGRANEQFF.

CDR3 sequence (DNA): TGCAGTGCTAGAGATCTTTCGGAGGCTGGAGAGACCCAGTACTTC. This encodes CSARDLSEAGETQYF. The chain joins TRBV20-1 to TRBJ2-5, with D perhaps TRBD2 (5 bases). Germline V gene data show CDR1 as DFQATT and CDR2 as SNEGSKA (reference sequence). V was shortened by 0 bases and J by 4 bases, with 15 bases between the two germline ends. This CDR3 spans 15 amino acids.

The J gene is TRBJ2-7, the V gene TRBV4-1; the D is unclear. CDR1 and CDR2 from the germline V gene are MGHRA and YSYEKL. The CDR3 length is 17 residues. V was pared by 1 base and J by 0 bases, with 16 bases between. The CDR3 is CASSQAPGGLSSYEQYF. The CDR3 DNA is TGCGCCAGCAGCCAAGCGCCGGGCGGTCTAAGCTCCTACGAGCAGTACTTC.

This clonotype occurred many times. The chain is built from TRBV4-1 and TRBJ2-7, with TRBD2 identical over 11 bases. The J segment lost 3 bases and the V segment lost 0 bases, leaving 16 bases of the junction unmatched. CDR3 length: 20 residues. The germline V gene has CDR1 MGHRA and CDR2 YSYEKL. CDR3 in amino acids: CASSQDSGDRELAGVYEQYF. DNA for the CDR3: TGCGCCAGCAGCCAAGATAGTGGAGACAGGGAACTAGCGGGAGTCTACGAGCAGTACTTC.

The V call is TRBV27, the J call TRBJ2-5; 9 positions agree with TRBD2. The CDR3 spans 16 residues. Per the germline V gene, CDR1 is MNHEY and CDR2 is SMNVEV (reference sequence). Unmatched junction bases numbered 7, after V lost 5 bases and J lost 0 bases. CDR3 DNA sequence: TGTGCCAGCAGTCCTAGGGCGGGAGGGAACCAAGAGACCCAGTACTTC. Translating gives CASSPRAGGNQETQYF.